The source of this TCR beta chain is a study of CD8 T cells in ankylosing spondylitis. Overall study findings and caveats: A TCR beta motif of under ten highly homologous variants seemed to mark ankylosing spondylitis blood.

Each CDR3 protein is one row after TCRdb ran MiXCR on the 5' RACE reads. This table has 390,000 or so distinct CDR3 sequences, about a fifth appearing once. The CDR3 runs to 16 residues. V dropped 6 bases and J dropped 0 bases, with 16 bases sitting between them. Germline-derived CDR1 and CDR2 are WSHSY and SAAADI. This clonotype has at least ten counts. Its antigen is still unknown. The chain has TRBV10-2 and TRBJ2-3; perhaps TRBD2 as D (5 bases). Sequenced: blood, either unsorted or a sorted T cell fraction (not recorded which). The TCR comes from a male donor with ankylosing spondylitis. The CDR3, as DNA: TGCGCCAGCAGGGGAGCGGCCGATGGGAGCACAGATACGCAGTATTTT. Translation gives CASRGAADGSTDTQYF.